What follows describes a single T cell receptor (beta chain). These data belong to a study of patients and donors after allogeneic stem cell transplantation. With 3 bases removed from V and 0 bases from J, the gap between germline ends came to 9 bases. The CDR3 runs to 13 residues. Germline V CDR1 and CDR2: DFQATT, SNEGSKA (reference sequence). From the RT-PCR reads, TCRdb called clonotypes with MiXCR, one entry per CDR3 protein. The sample holds approximately 170,000 distinct CDR3 sequences, about 30% seen once. The TCR was taken from a human donor who was either an allogeneic HSCT recipient or a stem cell or donor lymphocyte infusion donor (not recorded which). It is not recorded whose cells these are; they may come from a transplant donor. Sequencing used blood, either unsorted or a sorted T cell fraction (not recorded which). V and J are TRBV20-1 and TRBJ2-7; D gene unclear. Here the CDR3 reads CSASRTFSYEQYF. CDR3 sequence (DNA): TGCAGTGCTAGCAGGACGTTCTCCTACGAGCAGTACTTC.